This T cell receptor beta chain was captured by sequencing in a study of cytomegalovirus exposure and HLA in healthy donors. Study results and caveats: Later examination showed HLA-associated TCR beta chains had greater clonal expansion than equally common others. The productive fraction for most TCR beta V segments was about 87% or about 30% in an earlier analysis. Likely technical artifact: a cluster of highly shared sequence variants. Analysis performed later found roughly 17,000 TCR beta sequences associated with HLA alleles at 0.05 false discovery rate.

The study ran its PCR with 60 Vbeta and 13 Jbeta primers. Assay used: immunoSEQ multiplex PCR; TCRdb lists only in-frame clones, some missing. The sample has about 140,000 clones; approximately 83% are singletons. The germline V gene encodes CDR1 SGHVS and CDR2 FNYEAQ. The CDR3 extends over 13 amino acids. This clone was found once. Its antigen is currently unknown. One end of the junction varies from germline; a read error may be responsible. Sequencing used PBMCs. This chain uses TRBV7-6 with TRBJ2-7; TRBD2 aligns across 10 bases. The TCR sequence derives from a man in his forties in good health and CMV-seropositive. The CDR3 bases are TGTGCCAGCAGCTCCCCCTTAGCGGGAGGATTAGACTTC. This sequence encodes CASSSPLAGGLDF.